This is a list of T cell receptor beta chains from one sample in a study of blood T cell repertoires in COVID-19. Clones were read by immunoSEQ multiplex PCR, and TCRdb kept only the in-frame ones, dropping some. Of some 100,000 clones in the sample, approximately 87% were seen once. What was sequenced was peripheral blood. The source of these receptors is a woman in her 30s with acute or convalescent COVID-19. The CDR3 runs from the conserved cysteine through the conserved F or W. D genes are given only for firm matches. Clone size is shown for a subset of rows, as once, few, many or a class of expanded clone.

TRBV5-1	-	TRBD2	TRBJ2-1	TGCGCCAGCAGCTTGCCCCTACTAGCGGGTAAGATGAATGAGCAGTTCTTC	CASSLPLLAGKMNEQFF
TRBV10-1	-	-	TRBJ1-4	TGCGCCAGCCCTCAGGCAGCCATGAATGAAAAACTGTTTTTT	CASPQAAMNEKLFF
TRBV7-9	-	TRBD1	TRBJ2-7	TGTGCCAGCAGCCTCAACAGGGGTATCTCCTACGAGCAGTACTTC	CASSLNRGISYEQYF
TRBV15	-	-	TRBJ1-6	TGTGCCACCAGCCGGGACTATAATTCACCCCTCCACTTT	CATSRDYNSPLHF
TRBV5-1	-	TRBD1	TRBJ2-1	TGCGCCAGCAGCTTCGACAGGGGATTGAGAAATGAGCAGTTCTTC	CASSFDRGLRNEQFF
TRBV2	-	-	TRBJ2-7	TGTGCCAGCAGTGCAAGGGGCGCGGGAGAGCAGTACTTC	CASSARGAGEQYF
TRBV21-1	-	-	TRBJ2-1	TGTGCCAGCAGCATTGGGCTAGCGGATTACAATGAGCAGTTCTTC	CASSIGLADYNEQFF
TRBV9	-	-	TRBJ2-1	TGTGCCAGCAGCGTGGGCAGCTCCTACAATGAGCAGTTCTTC	CASSVGSSYNEQFF
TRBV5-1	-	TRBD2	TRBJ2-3	TGCGCCAGCGAGCGGGGGGGCGGTATAGATACGCAGTATTTT	CASERGGGIDTQYF
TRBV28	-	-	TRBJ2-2	TGTGCCAGCAGTTTTCAAATTCAATTGCTGTTTTTT	CASSFQIQLLFF
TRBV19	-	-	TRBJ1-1	TGTGCCAGTAGTCTATACACTGAAGCTTTCTTT	CASSLYTEAFF
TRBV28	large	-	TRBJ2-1	TGTGCCAGCAGCCCGGACAGTTCTTATGGGGACAATGAGCAGTTCTTC	CASSPDSSYGDNEQFF
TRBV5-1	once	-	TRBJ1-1	TGCGCCAGCAGCTTGGCCGGGGATCCCAACACTGAAGCTTTCTTT	CASSLAGDPNTEAFF
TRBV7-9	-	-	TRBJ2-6	TGTGCCAGCAGCTTAGCGCGGGGGGCCAACGTCCTGACTTTC	CASSLARGANVLTF
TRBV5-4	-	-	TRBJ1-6	TGTGCCAGCAGCCCGCCAGGACAGAACTATAATTCACCCCTCCACTTT	CASSPPGQNYNSPLHF
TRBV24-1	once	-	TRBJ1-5	TGTGCCACCAGTGGTGTACAGGGTCTTCAGCCCCAGCATTTT	CATSGVQGLQPQHF
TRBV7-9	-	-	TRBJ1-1	TGTGCCAGCAGCTACAACAGCTTTATGAACACTGAAGCTTTCTTT	CASSYNSFMNTEAFF
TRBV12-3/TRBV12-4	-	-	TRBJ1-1	TGTGCCAGCAGACGAGGCGGAGGAGAAGCTTTCTTT	CASRRGGGEAFF
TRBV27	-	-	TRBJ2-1	TGTGCCAGCAGTTTAGGGGCAGGCGCACACAATGAGCAGTTCTTC	CASSLGAGAHNEQFF
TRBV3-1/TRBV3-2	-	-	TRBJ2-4	TGTGCCAGCAGCCAAGAGCAGGGGCGCAATCTTCGACTCGGCAAAAACATTCAGTACTTC	CASSQEQGRNLRLGKNIQYF
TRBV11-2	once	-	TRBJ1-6	TGTGCCAGCAGCATATCCGACCGGAGCTCCTATAATTCACCCCTCCACTTT	CASSISDRSSYNSPLHF
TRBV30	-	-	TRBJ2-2	TGTGCCTGGAACTCTCCAGGGGCCGGGGAGCTGTTTTTT	CAWNSPGAGELFF
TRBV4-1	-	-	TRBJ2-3	TGCGCCAGCAGCCAAGATCGTGAGACAGATACGCAGTATTTT	CASSQDRETDTQYF
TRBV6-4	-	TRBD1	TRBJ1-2	TGTGCCAGCAGTGACTCTCCGGACAGGAACACCTATGGCTACACCTTC	CASSDSPDRNTYGYTF
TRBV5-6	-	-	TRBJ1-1	TGTGCCAGCAGCCCGGGGGGGACCACTGAAGCTTTCTTT	CASSPGGTTEAFF
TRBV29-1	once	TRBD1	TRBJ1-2	TGCAGCGTAACCGGGACAGGGTTTGGCTACACCTTC	CSVTGTGFGYTF
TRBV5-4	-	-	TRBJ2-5	TGTGCCAGCAGCCTAGACCAAGAGACCCAGTACTTC	CASSLDQETQYF
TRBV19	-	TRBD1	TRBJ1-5	TGTGCCAGTAGTCCCGGGCCAGGGGGGTTCAATCAGCCCCAGCATTTT	CASSPGPGGFNQPQHF
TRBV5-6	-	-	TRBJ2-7	TGTGCCAGCAGCTTGGGCAGGGGTCTTCACCTCTACGAGCAGTACTTC	CASSLGRGLHLYEQYF
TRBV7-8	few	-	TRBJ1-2	TGTGCCAGCAGCTTAGGACAGGAAATGTTCGACTATGGCTACACCTTC	CASSLGQEMFDYGYTF
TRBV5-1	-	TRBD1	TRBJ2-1	TGCGCCAGCCTTCACCGGGACAGGGGTTCCAATGAGCAGTTCTTC	CASLHRDRGSNEQFF
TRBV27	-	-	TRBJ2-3	TGTGCCAGCAGTTTTGGCTTCACAGATACGCAGTATTTT	CASSFGFTDTQYF
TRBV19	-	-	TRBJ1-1	TGTGCCAGTAGTATACAACTGGACAGTCTGAACACTGAAGCTTTCTTT	CASSIQLDSLNTEAFF
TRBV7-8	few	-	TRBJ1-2	TGTGCCAGCAGCTTAGAGGGAGTTCTCTATGGCTACACCTTC	CASSLEGVLYGYTF
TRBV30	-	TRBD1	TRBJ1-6	TGTGCCTGGGGACCGGGACAGTCGTTTTCACCCCTCCACTTT	CAWGPGQSFSPLHF
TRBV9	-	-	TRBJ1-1	TGTGCCAGCAGCCCAAGCGGGGGGAACACTGAAGCTTTCTTT	CASSPSGGNTEAFF
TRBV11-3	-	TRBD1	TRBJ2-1	TGTGCCAGCAGCTTAAGGGACAGGGGGTACAATGAGCAGTTCTTC	CASSLRDRGYNEQFF
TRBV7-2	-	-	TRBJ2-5	TGTGCCAGCAGACCGACGCGGAACCAAGAGACCCAGTACTTC	CASRPTRNQETQYF
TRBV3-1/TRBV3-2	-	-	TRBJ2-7	TGTGCCAGCAGCCAAGATCCGGCCAGGGCTAGCTCCTACGAGCAGTACTTC	CASSQDPARASSYEQYF
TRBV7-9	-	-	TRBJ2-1	TGTGCCAGCAGCTTCTATGACAATGAGCAGTTCTTC	CASSFYDNEQFF
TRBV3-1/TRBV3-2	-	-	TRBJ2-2	TGTGCCAGCAGCCAAGACGGCGGGGTGGCCGGGGAGCTGTTTTTT	CASSQDGGVAGELFF
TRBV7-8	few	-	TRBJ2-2	TGTGCCAGCACCCCCTCCGGGAAGACTGTAGCCGGGGAGCTGTTTTTT	CASTPSGKTVAGELFF
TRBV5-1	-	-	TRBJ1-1	TGCGCCAGCAGCTTACTCATGAACACTGAAGCTTTCTTT	CASSLLMNTEAFF
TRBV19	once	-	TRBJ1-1	TGTGCCAGTAGTATCCCTGGGGGCTACACTGAAGCTTTCTTT	CASSIPGGYTEAFF
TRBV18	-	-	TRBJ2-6	TGTGCCAGCTCACTACAGGGCTCTGGGGCCAACGTCCTGACTTTC	CASSLQGSGANVLTF
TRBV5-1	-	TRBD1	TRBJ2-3	TGCGCCAGCAGCCAGGGGACAGGCTATACGCAGTATTTT	CASSQGTGYTQYF
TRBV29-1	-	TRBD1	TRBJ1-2	TGCAGCGTCGTACAGGGGACGACTATTAACTATGGCTACACCTTC	CSVVQGTTINYGYTF
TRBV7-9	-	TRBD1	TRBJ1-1	TGTGCCAGCAGCACTGAAGGGACAGTCGTTGAAGCTTTCTTT	CASSTEGTVVEAFF
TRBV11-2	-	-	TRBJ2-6	TGTGCCAGCAGCTTCGGGTCTGGGGCCAACGTCCTGACTTTC	CASSFGSGANVLTF
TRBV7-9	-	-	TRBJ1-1	TGTGCCAGCAGCTTAGGACAGTTCCTGAACACTGAAGCTTTCTTT	CASSLGQFLNTEAFF
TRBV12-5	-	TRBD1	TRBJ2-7	TGTGCTAGTGGTTTGTCTACCCAGACAGGGTTCTACGAGCAGTACTTC	CASGLSTQTGFYEQYF